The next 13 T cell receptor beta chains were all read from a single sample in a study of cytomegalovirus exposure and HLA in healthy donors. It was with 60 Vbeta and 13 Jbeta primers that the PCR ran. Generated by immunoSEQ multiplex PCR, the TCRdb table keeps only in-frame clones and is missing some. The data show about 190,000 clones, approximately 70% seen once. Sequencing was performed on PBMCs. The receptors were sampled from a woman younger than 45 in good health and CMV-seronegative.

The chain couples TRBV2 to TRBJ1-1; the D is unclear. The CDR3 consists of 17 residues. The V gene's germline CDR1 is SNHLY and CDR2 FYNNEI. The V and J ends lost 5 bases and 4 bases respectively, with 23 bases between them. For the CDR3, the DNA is TGTGCCAGCAGTTACCTGCCAGATAGAATCTCGGGCACTGAAGCTTTCTTT. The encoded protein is CASSYLPDRISGTEAFF. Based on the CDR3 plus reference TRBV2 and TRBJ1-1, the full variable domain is EPEVTQTPSHQVTQMGQEVILRCVPISNHLYFYWYRQILGQKVEFLVSFYNNEISEKSEIFDDQFSVERPDGSNFTLKIRSTKLEDSAMYFCASSYLPDRISGTEAFFGQGTRLTVV.

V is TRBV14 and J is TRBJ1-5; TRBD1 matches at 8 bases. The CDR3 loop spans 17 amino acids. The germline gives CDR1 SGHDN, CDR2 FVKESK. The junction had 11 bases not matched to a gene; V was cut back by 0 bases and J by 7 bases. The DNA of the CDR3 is TGTGCCAGCAGCCAAGAGCGGACAGGGCAATGGCAACAGCCCCAGCATTTT. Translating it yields CASSQERTGQWQQPQHF.

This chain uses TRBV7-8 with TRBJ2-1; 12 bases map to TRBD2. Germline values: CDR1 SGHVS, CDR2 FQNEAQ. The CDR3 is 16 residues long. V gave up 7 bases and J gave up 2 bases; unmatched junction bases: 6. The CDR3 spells CASTKTSGSPYNEQFF. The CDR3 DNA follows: TGTGCCAGCACCAAGACTAGCGGGAGTCCCTACAATGAGCAGTTCTTC. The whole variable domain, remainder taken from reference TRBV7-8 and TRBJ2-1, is GAGVSQSPRYKVAKRGQDVALRCDPISGHVSLFWYQQALGQGPEFLTYFQNEAQLDKSGLPSDRFFAERPEGSVSTLKIQRTQQEDSAVYLCASTKTSGSPYNEQFFGPGTRLTVL.

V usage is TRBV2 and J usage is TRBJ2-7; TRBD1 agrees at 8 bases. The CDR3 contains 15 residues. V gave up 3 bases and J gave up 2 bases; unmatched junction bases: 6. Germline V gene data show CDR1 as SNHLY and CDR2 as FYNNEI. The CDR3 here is CASSERGTGAYEQYF. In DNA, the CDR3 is TGTGCCAGCAGTGAGAGGGGGACAGGTGCCTACGAGCAGTACTTC.

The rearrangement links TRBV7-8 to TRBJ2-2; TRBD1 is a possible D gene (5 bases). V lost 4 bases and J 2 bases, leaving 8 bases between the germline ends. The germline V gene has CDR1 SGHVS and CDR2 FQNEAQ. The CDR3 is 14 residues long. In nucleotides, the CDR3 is TGTGCCAGCAGCTACGGACACAACACCGGGGAGCTGTTTTTT. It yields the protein CASSYGHNTGELFF.

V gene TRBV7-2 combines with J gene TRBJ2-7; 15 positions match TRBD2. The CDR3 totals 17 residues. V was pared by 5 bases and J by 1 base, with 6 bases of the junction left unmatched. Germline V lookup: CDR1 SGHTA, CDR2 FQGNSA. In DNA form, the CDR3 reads TGTGCCAGCAGCCTGGGACTAGCGGGAGGATCGTCCTACGAGCAGTACTTC. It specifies CASSLGLAGGSSYEQYF.

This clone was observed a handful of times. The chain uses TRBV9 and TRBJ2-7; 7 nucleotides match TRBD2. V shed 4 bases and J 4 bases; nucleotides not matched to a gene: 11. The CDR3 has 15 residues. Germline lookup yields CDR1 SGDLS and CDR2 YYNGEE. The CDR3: CASSLFASGPYEQYF. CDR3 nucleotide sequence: TGTGCCAGCAGCCTTTTTGCTAGCGGACCTTACGAGCAGTACTTC. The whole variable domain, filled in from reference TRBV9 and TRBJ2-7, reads DSGVTQTPKHLITATGQRVTLRCSPRSGDLSVYWYQQSLDQGLQFLIQYYNGEERAKGNILERFSAQQFPDLHSELNLSSLELGDSALYFCASSLFASGPYEQYFGPGTRLTVT.

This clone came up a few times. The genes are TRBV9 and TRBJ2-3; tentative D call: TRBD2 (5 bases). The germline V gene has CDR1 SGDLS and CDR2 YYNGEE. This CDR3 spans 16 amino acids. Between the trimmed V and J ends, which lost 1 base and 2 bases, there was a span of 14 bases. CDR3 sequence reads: CASSVSGGHHTDTQYF. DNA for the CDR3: TGTGCCAGCAGCGTATCTGGCGGGCACCACACAGATACGCAGTATTTT.

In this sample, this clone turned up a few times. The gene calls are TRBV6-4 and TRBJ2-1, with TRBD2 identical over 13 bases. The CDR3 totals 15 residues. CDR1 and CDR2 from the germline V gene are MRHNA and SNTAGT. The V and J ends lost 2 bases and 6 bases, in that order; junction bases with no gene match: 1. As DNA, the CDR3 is TGTGCCAGCAGTGACACTAGCGGGGGGGCCAATGAGCAGTTCTTC. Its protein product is CASSDTSGGANEQFF.

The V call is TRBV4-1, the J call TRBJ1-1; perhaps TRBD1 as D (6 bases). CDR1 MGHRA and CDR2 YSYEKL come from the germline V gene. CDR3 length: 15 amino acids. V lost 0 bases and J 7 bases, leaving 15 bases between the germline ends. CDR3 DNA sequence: TGCGCCAGCAGCCAAGAAAGGGGGGGGTCGAGTGAAGCTTTCTTT. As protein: CASSQERGGSSEAFF.

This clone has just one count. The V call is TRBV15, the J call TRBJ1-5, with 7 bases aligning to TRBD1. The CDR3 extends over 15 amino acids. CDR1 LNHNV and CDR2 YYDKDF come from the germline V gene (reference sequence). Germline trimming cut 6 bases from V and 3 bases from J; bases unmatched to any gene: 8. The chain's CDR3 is CATSEGGSLNQPQHF. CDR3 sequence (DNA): TGTGCCACCAGTGAAGGGGGCAGTCTCAATCAGCCCCAGCATTTT.

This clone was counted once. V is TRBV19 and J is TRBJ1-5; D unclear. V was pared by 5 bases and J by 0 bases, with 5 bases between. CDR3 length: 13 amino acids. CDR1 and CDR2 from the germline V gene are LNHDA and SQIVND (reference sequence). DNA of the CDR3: TGTGCCAGTAGTGTCCATAGCAATCAGCCCCAGCATTTT. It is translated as CASSVHSNQPQHF.

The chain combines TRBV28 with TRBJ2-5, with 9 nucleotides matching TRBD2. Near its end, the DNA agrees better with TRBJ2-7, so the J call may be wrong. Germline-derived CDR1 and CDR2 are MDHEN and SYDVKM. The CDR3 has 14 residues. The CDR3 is CASRPSGEAYEQYF. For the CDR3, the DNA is TGTGCCAGCAGACCTAGCGGGGAGGCCTACGAGCAGTACTTC.